This TCR beta chain was captured by sequencing in a study of technical replicates of blood from a few donors. Using immunoSEQ multiplex PCR, the repertoire was profiled, and TCRdb retains in-frame clones only, with some absent. In the table there are 68,000 or so clones, roughly 92% of which are singletons. Germline-derived CDR1 and CDR2 are MDHEN and SYDVKM. After removal of 2 bases from V and 3 bases from J, the junction contained 4 bases not matched to a gene. This CDR3 has 15 amino acids. The genes are TRBV28 and TRBJ2-3; 8 nucleotides align to TRBD1. Sequencing used T cells isolated from PBMCs. The sequence derives from a human donor in good health. DNA of the CDR3: TGTGCCAGCAGTTTAGGTAACAGGGGGACAGATACGCAGTATTTT. It specifies CASSLGNRGTDTQYF.